This passage covers 12 T cell receptor beta chains from one sample sequenced in a study of blood T cell repertoires in COVID-19. This table comes from immunoSEQ multiplex PCR, and its TCRdb copy is limited to in-frame clones, with some not included. The sample holds roughly 140,000 clones, more than 80% seen once. The specimen sequenced was peripheral blood. Every receptor here comes from a middle-aged woman with acute or convalescent COVID-19.

In nucleotides, the CDR3 is TGTGCCAGCAGTGAAGGGGAGGCTAACTATGGCTACACCTTC. Amino acid sequence: CASSEGEANYGYTF. The rearrangement uses TRBV2 and TRBJ1-2; D remains unclear. The CDR3 contains 14 residues. Trimming took off 1 base at V and 0 bases at J, with 6 bases between the two ends. CDR1 and CDR2 (germline): SNHLY, FYNNEI. The variable domain in full, with the rest retrieved from reference TRBV2 and TRBJ1-2, is EPEVTQTPSHQVTQMGQEVILRCVPISNHLYFYWYRQILGQKVEFLVSFYNNEISEKSEIFDDQFSVERPDGSNFTLKIRSTKLEDSAMYFCASSEGEANYGYTFGSGTRLTVV.

This chain uses TRBV6-2 or TRBV6-3 with TRBJ2-5; D remains unclear. V was shortened by 3 bases and J by 5 bases, with 16 bases between the two germline ends. The germline gives CDR1 MNHEY, CDR2 SVGEGT. The CDR3 covers 15 residues. The CDR3 DNA follows: TGTGCCAGCAGTTATCGAGATTTCGGGTCTGAGACCCAGTACTTC. Protein sequence: CASSYRDFGSETQYF.

The chain has TRBV6-1 and TRBJ1-3; TRBD1 aligns across 10 bases. The germline CDR1 and CDR2 sequences are MNHNS and SASEGT. Losses at the gene ends were 4 bases for V and 3 bases for J; bases not matched to a gene: 9. This CDR3 is built from 17 residues. As DNA, the CDR3 is TGTGCCAGCAGTGGGACCCGACAGGGGGCGAATGGAAACACCATATATTTT. Its protein product is CASSGTRQGANGNTIYF.

This chain uses TRBV28 with TRBJ1-5, with 11 bases fitting TRBD1. Germline CDR1 reads MDHEN; CDR2 reads SYDVKM. With V trimmed by 5 bases and J by 4 bases, 10 bases remained unmatched. The CDR3 runs to 17 residues. CDR3 loop: CASSRRTGGLSNQPQHF. In DNA form, the CDR3 reads TGTGCCAGCAGTCGCCGGACAGGGGGCTTGAGTAATCAGCCCCAGCATTTT.

This rearrangement joins TRBV20-1 to TRBJ2-7, with 7 bases that match TRBD2. The junction had 6 bases not matched to a gene; V was cut back by 3 bases and J by 4 bases. Per germline, CDR1 DFQATT and CDR2 SNEGSKA (reference sequence). The CDR3 covers 13 residues. The CDR3 coding sequence is TGCAGTGCTAGTCTTGCGGGAGCTTACGAGCAGTACTTC. It is translated as CSASLAGAYEQYF.

This clone was detected a few times. The rearrangement links TRBV7-2 to TRBJ1-5; D might be TRBD1 (6 bases). Germline values: CDR1 SGHTA, CDR2 FQGNSA. Trimming shortened V by 4 bases and J by 7 bases, and 11 bases separated the two germline ends. The CDR3 contains 13 residues. The CDR3 loop is CASSSGTSQPQHF. Here the CDR3 DNA reads TGTGCCAGCAGCTCCGGGACATCCCAGCCCCAGCATTTT.

V and J are TRBV27 and TRBJ2-3; tentatively, D is TRBD2 (6 bases). Germline V gives CDR1 MNHEY, CDR2 SMNVEV (reference sequence). This CDR3 contains 14 residues. Trimming took off 7 bases at V and 2 bases at J, with 13 bases between the two ends. In DNA, the CDR3 is TGTGCCAGCATACCGGCGGGGAACACAGATACGCAGTATTTT. Protein: CASIPAGNTDTQYF.

The gene calls are TRBV14 and TRBJ1-2; the D is unclear. This CDR3 comprises 14 residues. Trimming cost V 1 base and J 2 bases, with 8 bases left between them. Germline CDR1 and CDR2: SGHDN and FVKESK. The CDR3 reads CASSQGARNYGYTF. CDR3 bases: TGTGCCAGCAGCCAAGGTGCACGGAACTATGGCTACACCTTC.

The V and J genes are TRBV5-1 and TRBJ2-1; a possible D gene is TRBD2 (6 bases). Trimming removed 1 base at V and 0 bases at J, with 8 bases between. The CDR3 sequence is 15 residues long. CDR1 is SGHRS, CDR2 YFSETQ, per germline. The CDR3 region has the DNA TGCGCCAGCAGCTTGCTTAGCGGCTCCTACAATGAGCAGTTCTTC. This codes for CASSLLSGSYNEQFF. Drawing the rest from reference TRBV5-1 and TRBJ2-1, the complete variable domain is KAGVTQTPRYLIKTRGQQVTLSCSPISGHRSVSWYQQTPGQGLQFLFEYFSETQRNKGNFPGRFSGRQFSNSRSEMNVSTLELGDSALYLCASSLLSGSYNEQFFGPGTRLTVL.

Worth noting for this clone: One end of the junction fails to match germline, which may point to a read error. This chain's CDR3 is CASSLAGGRAIDTQYF. The CDR3 coding sequence is TGTGCCAGCAGTTTGGCCGGCGGGAGGGCCATAGATACGCAGTATTTT. The V gene is TRBV5-4, the J gene TRBJ2-3, with 9 bases matching TRBD2. The length of the CDR3 is 16 residues. CDR1 is SGHNT and CDR2 is YYREEE in the germline V gene (reference sequence).

V is TRBV6-5 and J is TRBJ2-1; 7 positions agree with TRBD2. CDR3 length: 13 amino acids. V gave up 9 bases and J gave up 6 bases; unmatched junction bases: 8. Germline CDR1 reads MNHEY; CDR2 reads SVGAGI. CDR3 sequence (DNA): TGTGCCAGTGCAAGCGGGGCGACCAATGAGCAGTTCTTC. Protein product: CASASGATNEQFF.

The chain has TRBV15 and TRBJ1-5; 11 nucleotides align to TRBD1. The CDR3 contains 15 residues. Germline CDR1 reads LNHNV; CDR2 reads YYDKDF (reference sequence). After removal of 3 bases from V and 7 bases from J, the junction contained 5 bases not matched to a gene. The CDR3 is CATSRDRGLGQPQHF. CDR3 in DNA: TGTGCCACCAGCAGGGACAGGGGGCTCGGCCAGCCCCAGCATTTT.